Reported below is one TCR beta chain. The data are from a study of blood T cell repertoires in COVID-19. As for the study in general: Samples of COVID-19 (acute and convalescent) were obtained from the United States, Italy and Spain. T cells, B-cell-depleted T cells, or PBMCs supplied cDNA or gDNA.

Looked up from germline, CDR1 is MNHEY and CDR2 is SVGAGI. The CDR3 sequence is 13 residues long. V was shortened by 4 bases and J by 3 bases, with 9 bases between the two germline ends. Self-reported history from a screening survey and questionnaire set each donor's cohort. Two consecutive negative NP/OP PCR tests, clearance, or resolved symptoms defined Cohort 3 recovery. Profiled with immunoSEQ multiplex PCR; TCRdb holds only in-frame clones, not every one. The repertoire holds approximately 490,000 clones, with roughly nine tenths as singletons. Sequencing was done on a sample of PBMCs or T cells enriched from blood (not recorded which). The origin of this receptor is a woman aged 60-75 years who had recovered from COVID-19. This chain uses TRBV6-5 with TRBJ1-1, with TRBD1 as a possible D gene (5 bases). The CDR3 DNA reads TGTGCCAGCAGTTCTCAAGGGGACACTGAAGCTTTCTTT. This translates into CASSSQGDTEAFF.